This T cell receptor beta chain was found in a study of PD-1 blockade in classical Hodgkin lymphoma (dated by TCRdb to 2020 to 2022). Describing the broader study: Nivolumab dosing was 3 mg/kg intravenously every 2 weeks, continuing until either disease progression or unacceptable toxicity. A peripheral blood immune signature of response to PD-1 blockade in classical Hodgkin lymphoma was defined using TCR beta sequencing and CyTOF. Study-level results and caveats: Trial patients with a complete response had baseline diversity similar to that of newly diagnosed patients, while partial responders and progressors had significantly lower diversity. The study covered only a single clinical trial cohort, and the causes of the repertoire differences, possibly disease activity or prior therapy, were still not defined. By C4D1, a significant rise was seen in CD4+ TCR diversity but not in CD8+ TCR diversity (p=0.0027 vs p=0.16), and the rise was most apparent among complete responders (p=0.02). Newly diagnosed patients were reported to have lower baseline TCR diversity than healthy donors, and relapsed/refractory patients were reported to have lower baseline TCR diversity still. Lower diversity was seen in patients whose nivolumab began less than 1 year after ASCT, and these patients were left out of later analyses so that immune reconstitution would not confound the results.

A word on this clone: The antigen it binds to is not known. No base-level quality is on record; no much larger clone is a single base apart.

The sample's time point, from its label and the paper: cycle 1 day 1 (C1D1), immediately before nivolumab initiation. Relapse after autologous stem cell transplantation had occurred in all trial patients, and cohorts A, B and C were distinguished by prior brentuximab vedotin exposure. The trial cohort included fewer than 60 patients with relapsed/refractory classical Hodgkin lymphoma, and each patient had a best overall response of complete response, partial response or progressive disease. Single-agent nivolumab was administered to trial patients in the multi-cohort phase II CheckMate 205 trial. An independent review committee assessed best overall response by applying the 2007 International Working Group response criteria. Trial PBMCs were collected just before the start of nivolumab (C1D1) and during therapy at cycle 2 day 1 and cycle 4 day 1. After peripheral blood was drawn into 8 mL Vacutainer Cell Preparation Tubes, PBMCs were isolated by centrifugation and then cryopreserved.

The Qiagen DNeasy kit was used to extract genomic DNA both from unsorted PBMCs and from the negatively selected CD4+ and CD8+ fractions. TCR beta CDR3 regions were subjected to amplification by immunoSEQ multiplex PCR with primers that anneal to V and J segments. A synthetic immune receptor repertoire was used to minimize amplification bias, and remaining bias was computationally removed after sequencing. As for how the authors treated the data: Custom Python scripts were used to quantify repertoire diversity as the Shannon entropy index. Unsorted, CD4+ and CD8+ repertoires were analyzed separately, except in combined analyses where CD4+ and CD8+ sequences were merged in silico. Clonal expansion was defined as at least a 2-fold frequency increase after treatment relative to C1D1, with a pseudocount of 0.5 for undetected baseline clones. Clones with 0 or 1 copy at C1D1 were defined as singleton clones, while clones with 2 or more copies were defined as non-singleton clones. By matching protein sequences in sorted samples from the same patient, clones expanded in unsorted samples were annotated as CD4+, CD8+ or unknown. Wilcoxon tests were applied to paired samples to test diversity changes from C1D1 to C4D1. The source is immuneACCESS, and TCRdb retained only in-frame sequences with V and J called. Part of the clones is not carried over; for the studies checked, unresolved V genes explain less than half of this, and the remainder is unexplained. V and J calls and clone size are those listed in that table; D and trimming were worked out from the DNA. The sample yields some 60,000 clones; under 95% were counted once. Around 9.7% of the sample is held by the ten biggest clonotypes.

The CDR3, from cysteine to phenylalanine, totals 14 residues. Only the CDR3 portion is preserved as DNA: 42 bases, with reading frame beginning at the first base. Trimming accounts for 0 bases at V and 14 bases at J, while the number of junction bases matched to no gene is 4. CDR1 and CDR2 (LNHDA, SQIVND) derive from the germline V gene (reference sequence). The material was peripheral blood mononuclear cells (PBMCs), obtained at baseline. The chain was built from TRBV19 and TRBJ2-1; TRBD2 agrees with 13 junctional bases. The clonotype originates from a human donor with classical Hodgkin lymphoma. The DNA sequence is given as TGTGCCAGTAGTATAGATGGGACTAGCGGGATCGAGTTCTTC. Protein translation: CASSIDGTSGIEFF.